This TCR beta chain was captured in a study of blood T cells in healthy people across ages. PBMCs numbering at least 6 million were isolated per sample. With a J-beta primer mix and a sample-barcoded 5' primer, a second PCR ran roughly 6 to 12 cycles. Via MiXCR, TCRdb re-called the 5' RACE reads, giving one row per CDR3 protein. The data contain about 680,000 distinct CDR3 sequences, around 48% of them singletons. V shed 5 bases and J shed 2 bases, with 7 bases lying between them. The germline V gene encodes CDR1 SGHTA and CDR2 FQGNSA. This CDR3 is 13 amino acids long. Sequencing was done on a sample of blood. This chain connects TRBV7-2 to TRBJ2-1; D is perhaps TRBD2 (6 bases). The sequence was collected from a woman aged 60 to 75 in good health. CDR3 nucleotide sequence: TGTGCCAGCAGCACGGGGGCCTACAATGAGCAGTTCTTC. This translates into CASSTGAYNEQFF.